What follows are 24 T cell receptor beta chains derived from one specimen sequenced in a study of blood T cell repertoires in COVID-19. Profiling relied on immunoSEQ multiplex PCR, and the TCRdb table lists in-frame clones only, not all of them. The sample holds about 160,000 clones, more than 75% seen once. The sequencing sample was made of PBMCs or T cells enriched from blood (not recorded which). The receptors were sampled from a man in his forties who had recovered from COVID-19.

J is TRBJ1-6 and V is TRBV12-5, with D hard to call. The V gene lost 0 bases and the J gene lost 10 bases, with 16 bases spanning the gap. The length of the CDR3 is 16 residues. From germline, CDR1 is LGHNT and CDR2 FRNRAP. The CDR3 DNA is TGTGCTAGTGGTTTGGTAGAGGGCCCGGACCCGTCACCCCTCCACTTT. Protein sequence: CASGLVEGPDPSPLHF.

The V call is TRBV30, the J call TRBJ1-3; no clear D. The germline V and J ends were trimmed by 1 base and 0 bases, with 7 bases remaining between them. Germline V gene sequence: CDR1 GTSNPN, CDR2 SVGIG (reference sequence). The CDR3 sequence is 14 residues long. The CDR3, as DNA: TGTGCCTGGAGTGCTCTTTACTCTGGAAACACCATATATTTT. It yields the protein CAWSALYSGNTIYF.

The chain uses TRBV19 and TRBJ1-5; 11 bases fit TRBD1. With V trimmed by 5 bases and J by 6 bases, 6 bases remained unmatched. The CDR3 runs 15 residues. CDR1 LNHDA and CDR2 SQIVND come from the germline V gene (reference sequence). The DNA for the CDR3 is TGTGCCAGTAGTCCGAGGACAGGGGGCGTTCAGCCCCAGCATTTT. Translated, it gives CASSPRTGGVQPQHF.

The V gene is TRBV19, the J gene TRBJ2-1; D is perhaps TRBD1 (6 bases). Germline V gene lookup returns CDR1 LNHDA and CDR2 SQIVND (reference sequence). The CDR3 has 14 amino acids. V lost 8 bases, J lost 6 bases, and 17 bases lay in between. The CDR3 DNA reads as TGTGCCAGTGAGGGGATGGGGACATTCAATGAGCAGTTCTTC. Its protein product is CASEGMGTFNEQFF.

This clone was seen only once. CDR3 sequence: CASSGRTGRIPMNTEAFF. Written as DNA, the CDR3 is TGTGCCAGCAGTGGACGGACAGGGCGAATACCCATGAACACTGAAGCTTTCTTT. The chain couples TRBV6-1 to TRBJ1-1; 8 bases agree with TRBD1. The germline gives CDR1 MNHNS, CDR2 SASEGT. V dropped 4 bases and J dropped 0; count of bases not matched to a gene: 13. The CDR3 is 18 residues long.

The CDR3 DNA reads as TGTGCCAGCAGTTCACTAGGACAGGGTAGAGGAAATGGCTACACCTTC. This sequence encodes CASSSLGQGRGNGYTF. The rearrangement joins TRBV27 to TRBJ1-2; 8 nucleotides line up with TRBD1. The CDR3 is 16 amino acids. After removal of 4 bases from V and 6 bases from J, the junction contained 13 bases not matched to a gene. Germline assignment: CDR1 MNHEY and CDR2 SMNVEV (reference sequence).

J is TRBJ1-5 and V is TRBV12-3 or TRBV12-4; tentatively, D is TRBD1 (5 bases). The V end was cut by 8 bases, the J end by 7 bases, with 12 bases between. The CDR3 is 12 amino acids. The CDR3 sequence: CASGPGEQPQHF. The CDR3 DNA reads as TGTGCCAGCGGTCCGGGGGAGCAGCCCCAGCATTTT.

The J gene is TRBJ2-3, the V gene TRBV7-6, with TRBD2 matching over 7 bases. In germline, CDR1 is SGHVS, CDR2 FNYEAQ. The ends lost 3 bases at V and 0 bases at J; junction bases unmatched: 15. The CDR3 length is 19 residues. Here the CDR3 reads CASSFAPLRAGESTDTQYF. The CDR3 DNA is TGTGCCAGCAGCTTTGCCCCGCTCAGGGCGGGGGAAAGCACAGATACGCAGTATTTT.

The chain has TRBV10-1 and TRBJ2-1, with TRBD1 identical over 7 bases. The CDR3 is made up of 14 amino acids. CDR1 WNHNN and CDR2 SYGVQD come from the germline V gene (reference sequence). V trimming: 3 bases; J trimming: 2 bases; junction bases outside the gene matches: 1. Written as DNA, the CDR3 is TGCGCCAGCAGTGAAGGGGGCGCCTACAATGAGCAGTTCTTC. Its protein product is CASSEGGAYNEQFF.

DNA for the CDR3: TGTGCCATCAGTGAGACAGGGCCTTCGAGGGAGCTGTTTTTT. Its translation is CAISETGPSRELFF. The chain couples TRBV10-3 to TRBJ2-2, with a possible D match to TRBD1 (6 bases). Germline V lookup: CDR1 ENHRY, CDR2 SYGVKD. CDR3 length equals 14 residues. Between the trimmed V and J ends, which lost 2 bases and 9 bases, there was a span of 13 bases.

This chain links TRBV9 with TRBJ1-2; D gene unclear. V was cut by 3 bases and J by 4 bases, with 4 bases left in between. The germline gives CDR1 SGDLS, CDR2 YYNGEE. The CDR3 spans 11 residues. CDR3 loop: CASSGSYGYTF. The CDR3 DNA reads as TGTGCCAGCAGCGGGAGCTATGGCTACACCTTC.

V gene TRBV2 combines with J gene TRBJ1-2; the D is unclear. The V and J ends lost 3 bases and 2 bases respectively, with 7 bases between them. CDR1 is SNHLY, CDR2 FYNNEI, per germline. The CDR3 totals 13 residues. DNA for the CDR3: TGTGCCAGCAGTGAGCGCGGAAACTATGGCTACACCTTC. This codes for CASSERGNYGYTF.

The CDR3 nucleotides are TGTGCCAGCAGTGAACACGGGGGACGTGAGGGCTACACCTTC. Protein sequence: CASSEHGGREGYTF. The gene calls are TRBV6-1 and TRBJ1-2; maybe TRBD1 (5 bases). Germline V gene lookup returns CDR1 MNHNS and CDR2 SASEGT. Trimming pared 2 bases from V and 8 bases from J, leaving 15 bases between. The CDR3 loop spans 14 amino acids.

This chain uses TRBV4-1 with TRBJ2-7; 7 nucleotides line up with TRBD2. V lost 2 bases, J lost 12 bases, and 10 bases stayed unmatched. Germline V gives CDR1 MGHRA, CDR2 YSYEKL. This CDR3 is 13 amino acids long. The CDR3 DNA is TGCGCCAGCAGCCAAACGGGGGGTGGCCGGCGGTACGTC. Translation: CASSQTGGGRRYV.

The CDR3 region is CASSRGTAGIGYTF. CDR3 DNA: TGTGCCAGCAGCCGCGGGACGGCGGGAATAGGCTACACCTTC. This sequence joins TRBV25-1 and TRBJ1-2; a weak D match, TRBD1 (5 bases). Germline-derived CDR1 and CDR2 are MGHDK and SYGVNS. This CDR3 has 14 amino acids. Trimming shortened V by 6 bases and J by 8 bases, and 19 bases separated the two germline ends.

V is TRBV21-1 and J is TRBJ1-2; no DNA check was done on the table's D call, TRBD1. TRBV21-1 is a listed pseudogene. CDR3 length: 15 residues. This CDR3 reads CASSKKDRDSYGYTF. The CDR3, as DNA: TGTGCCAGCAGCAAGAAGGACAGGGATAGCTATGGCTACACCTTC.

This chain links TRBV7-6 with TRBJ1-1; D possibly corresponds to TRBD1 (5 bases). Germline CDR1 reads SGHVS; CDR2 reads FNYEAQ. V lost 4 bases to trimming and J lost 3 bases, with 15 bases between them. The CDR3 loop spans 15 amino acids. The DNA for the CDR3 is TGTGCCAGCAGCTCACCGACCGCGGGGGACACTGAAGCTTTCTTT. Translated: CASSSPTAGDTEAFF.

The gene calls are TRBV11-2 and TRBJ1-1; 11 bases map to TRBD1. The ends lost 5 bases at V and 0 bases at J; junction bases unmatched: 8. This CDR3 spans 17 amino acids. Germline V gives CDR1 SGHAT, CDR2 FQNNGV. This chain's CDR3 is CASSARTGGPMNTEAFF. As DNA, the CDR3 is TGTGCCAGCAGCGCCCGGACAGGGGGCCCTATGAACACTGAAGCTTTCTTT.

This chain connects TRBV18 to TRBJ2-1; D is possibly TRBD2 (6 bases). The CDR3 contains 14 residues. The germline V gene has CDR1 KGHSH and CDR2 LQKENI. The ends were cut back, 1 base at V and 6 bases at J, with 10 bases in the middle. CDR3 region: CASSPRAGINEQFF. The CDR3 bases are TGTGCCAGCTCACCACGGGCGGGGATCAATGAGCAGTTCTTC.

CDR3 loop: CASSPGTPGTGELFF. For the CDR3, the DNA is TGCGCCAGCAGCCCCGGGACACCCGGCACCGGGGAGCTGTTTTTT. The rearrangement joins TRBV5-1 to TRBJ2-2; maybe TRBD1 (6 bases). Trimming left V 4 bases short and J 4 bases short, with 14 bases between. CDR1 is SGHRS and CDR2 is YFSETQ in the germline V gene. The CDR3 has 15 amino acids.

This chain links TRBV19 with TRBJ1-2; tentative D call: TRBD1 (6 bases). V was cut by 6 bases and J by 4 bases, with 9 bases left in between. Germline values: CDR1 LNHDA, CDR2 SQIVND (reference sequence). The CDR3 has 12 amino acids. The CDR3 loop reads CASRDRLYGYTF. The CDR3 region has the DNA TGTGCCAGTAGGGACAGACTCTATGGCTACACCTTC.

The chain links TRBV23-1 to TRBJ1-6; D is perhaps TRBD1 (6 bases). TRBV23-1 is an open reading frame whose function is uncertain. V lost 10 bases to trimming and J lost 7 bases, with 20 bases between them. This CDR3 is built from 15 residues. The CDR3 sequence is CATSHSDRGNSPLHF. CDR3 nucleotide sequence: TGCGCCACCTCTCACTCCGATAGGGGGAATTCACCCCTCCACTTT.

The V gene is TRBV10-2, the J gene TRBJ2-5; the D gene is possibly TRBD2 (7 bases). Trimming stripped 6 bases from V and 5 bases from J, with 19 bases between. Germline values: CDR1 WSHSY, CDR2 SAAADI. The CDR3 contains 15 residues. CDR3 in amino acids: CASSITRGARETQYF. CDR3 sequence (DNA): TGCGCCAGCAGCATAACACGGGGGGCGCGGGAGACCCAGTACTTC.

This CDR3 is CASSYSTGITEAFF. The CDR3 DNA is TGTGCCAGCAGTTACTCAACAGGGATCACTGAAGCTTTCTTT. This rearrangement joins TRBV6-5 to TRBJ1-1; a weak D match, TRBD1 (6 bases). The germline CDR1 and CDR2 sequences are MNHEY and SVGAGI. Trimming removed 0 bases from V and 4 bases from J, with 9 bases in between. The CDR3 contains 14 residues.